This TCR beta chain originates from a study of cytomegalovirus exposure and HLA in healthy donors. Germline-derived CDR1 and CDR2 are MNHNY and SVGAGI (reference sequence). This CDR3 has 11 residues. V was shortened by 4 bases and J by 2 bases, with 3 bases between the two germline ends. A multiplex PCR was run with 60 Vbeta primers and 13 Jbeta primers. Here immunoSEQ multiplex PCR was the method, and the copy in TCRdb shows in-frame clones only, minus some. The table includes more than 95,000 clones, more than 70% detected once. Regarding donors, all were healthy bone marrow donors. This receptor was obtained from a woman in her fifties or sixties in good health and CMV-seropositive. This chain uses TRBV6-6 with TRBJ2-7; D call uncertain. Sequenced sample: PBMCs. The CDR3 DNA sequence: TGTGCCAGCAGTTCTCCCTACGAGCAGTACTTC. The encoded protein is CASSSPYEQYF.